One sample yielded the 17 T cell receptor beta chains listed below, sequenced in a study of blood T cell repertoires in COVID-19. The protocol was immunoSEQ multiplex PCR, while the TCRdb copy is restricted to in-frame clones and leaves out a portion. The sample has about 220,000 clones; 80% to 90% are singletons. The specimen sequenced was peripheral blood. Receptors were obtained from a man aged 50-60 years with active or convalescent COVID-19.

The J gene is TRBJ2-2, the V gene TRBV2; TRBD1 agrees at 8 bases. Germline V CDR1 and CDR2: SNHLY, FYNNEI. There are 15 residues in the CDR3. The trim removed 3 bases at V and 6 bases at J, leaving 6 bases unmatched. The CDR3 region is CASSDRGPGAGELFF. Written as DNA, the CDR3 is TGTGCCAGCAGTGACAGGGGGCCGGGGGCCGGGGAGCTGTTTTTT.

The V call is TRBV4-2, the J call TRBJ2-3; 8 bases are a match to TRBD2. The CDR3 runs 15 residues. V lost 4 bases, J lost 3 bases, and 6 bases stayed unmatched. Per the germline V gene, CDR1 is LGHNA and CDR2 is YNFKEQ. For the CDR3, the DNA is TGTGCCAGCAGCCGAATAGCGGGACTTACAGATACGCAGTATTTT. Protein product: CASSRIAGLTDTQYF.

This chain connects TRBV3-1 (or the pseudogene TRBV3-2) to TRBJ1-6; 8 nucleotides match TRBD1. CDR1 LGHDT and CDR2 YNNKEL come from the germline V gene (reference sequence). With V trimmed by 1 base and J by 7 bases, 15 bases remained unmatched. This CDR3 has 19 amino acids. Here the CDR3 DNA reads TGTGCCAGCAGCCAAGCTTATAGAGACAGGGGCTGTCCCAATTCACCCCTCCACTTT. Its translation: CASSQAYRDRGCPNSPLHF.

The rearrangement uses TRBV29-1 and TRBJ1-1, with D possibly TRBD1 on 5 matching bases. This CDR3 contains 14 residues. V was clipped by 3 bases and J by 4 bases, with 15 bases between them. Per germline, CDR1 SQVTM and CDR2 ANQGSEA. CDR3 region: CSVDMGRVGTEAFF. The CDR3 DNA reads TGCAGCGTTGATATGGGCAGGGTGGGCACTGAAGCTTTCTTT.

J is TRBJ1-2 and V is TRBV7-2, with TRBD1 matching over 7 bases. Trimming took 1 base from V and 8 from J; bases not matched to a gene: 7. Germline-derived CDR1 and CDR2 are SGHTA and FQGNSA. This CDR3 region has 14 residues. The CDR3 reads CASSLVRTGEGYTF. The CDR3 DNA is TGTGCCAGCAGCTTAGTAAGGACAGGTGAAGGCTACACCTTC.

The V call is TRBV6-2 or TRBV6-3, the J call TRBJ2-6; maybe TRBD1 (6 bases). Germline CDR1 and CDR2: MNHEY and SVGEGT. The V and J ends lost 5 bases and 1 base respectively, with 9 bases between them. This CDR3 spans 15 amino acids. The CDR3 here is CASSAQGSGANVLTF. The CDR3, as DNA: TGTGCCAGCAGTGCACAGGGTTCTGGGGCCAACGTCCTGACTTTC.

The CDR3 DNA follows: TGTGCCAGCAGTAAACCTGGACAGGGGGGGACCGAAGCTTTCTTT. Translated: CASSKPGQGGTEAFF. The V call is TRBV6-5, the J call TRBJ1-1, with 10 bases identical to TRBD1. Losses at the gene ends were 5 bases for V and 8 bases for J; bases not matched to a gene: 11. Germline CDR1 MNHEY, CDR2 SVGAGI. The CDR3 has 15 amino acids.

This clone was found a few times. This chain links TRBV29-1 with TRBJ1-1, with D hard to call. The CDR3 is 11 residues long. V lost 7 bases and J 2 bases, leaving 8 bases between the germline ends. CDR1 and CDR2 from the germline V gene are SQVTM and ANQGSEA. The CDR3 DNA follows: TGCAGCGGCAAGACTAACACTGAAGCTTTCTTT. As protein: CSGKTNTEAFF.

This chain uses TRBV4-3 with TRBJ1-1; D is perhaps TRBD1 (6 bases). This CDR3 spans 15 amino acids. V was pared by 4 bases and J by 3 bases, with 15 bases between. Germline V gene data show CDR1 as LGHNA and CDR2 as YSLEER. The CDR3 DNA sequence: TGCGCCAGCAGCCGAAACCTCGCAGGGGACACTGAAGCTTTCTTT. Amino acids: CASSRNLAGDTEAFF.

This clone was found a few times. The chain links TRBV21-1 to TRBJ2-3; the table names TRBD2, a call not compared with the DNA. TRBV21-1 is deemed a pseudogene. CDR3 length: 16 residues. The chain's CDR3 is CASSLQSRDCTDTQYF. In nucleotides, the CDR3 is TGTGCCAGCAGCCTACAGTCGCGGGACTGCACAGATACGCAGTATTTT.

This sequence joins TRBV6-5 and TRBJ1-5; 8 bases map to TRBD1. CDR1 is MNHEY and CDR2 is SVGAGI in the germline V gene. Trimming took 5 bases from V and 0 from J; bases not matched to a gene: 3. The CDR3 is made up of 15 amino acids. The DNA for the CDR3 is TGTGCCAGCAGTAAACAGGGGGTTAGCAATCAGCCCCAGCATTTT. Encoded protein: CASSKQGVSNQPQHF.

V and J are TRBV19 and TRBJ2-7, with 9 bases matching TRBD2. The CDR3 length is 14 residues. V dropped 5 bases and J dropped 3; count of bases not matched to a gene: 5. Germline values: CDR1 LNHDA, CDR2 SQIVND (reference sequence). For the CDR3, the DNA is TGTGCCAGTAGTGGGCTAGCGGGAAACTACGAGCAGTACTTC. This codes for CASSGLAGNYEQYF.

The V and J genes are TRBV3-1 (or the pseudogene TRBV3-2) and TRBJ2-1; weak D call: TRBD2 (5 bases). Trimming pared 0 bases from V and 0 bases from J, leaving 12 bases between. The CDR3 spans 17 residues. Germline assignment: CDR1 LGHDT and CDR2 YNNKEL (reference sequence). The DNA of the CDR3 is TGTGCCAGCAGCCAAGATCTTCTAGCAAGCTCCTACAATGAGCAGTTCTTC. Residues: CASSQDLLASSYNEQFF.

This clone has more than one count but fewer than ten. Other DNA sequences within the sample encode an identical CDR3. The V call is TRBV7-9, the J call TRBJ2-5, with D unresolved. Germline V gives CDR1 SEHNR, CDR2 FQNEAQ (reference sequence). Between the trimmed V and J ends, which lost 6 bases and 2 bases, there was a span of 7 bases. The CDR3 totals 12 residues. CDR3 nucleotide sequence: TGTGCCAGCAGAAGAGGTCAAGAGACCCAGTACTTC. Encoded protein: CASRRGQETQYF.

This chain links TRBV11-2 with TRBJ2-3; weak D call: TRBD2 (7 bases). V lost 1 base and J 1 base, leaving 12 bases between the germline ends. Germline V gene lookup returns CDR1 SGHAT and CDR2 FQNNGV. The CDR3 sequence is 16 residues long. The CDR3 nucleotides read TGTGCCAGCAGCTTAGTCGGGGGGCGAGGCACAGATACGCAGTATTTT. Protein product: CASSLVGGRGTDTQYF.

CDR3 residues: CASSLRGGLTNTEAFF. For the CDR3, the DNA is TGTGCCAGCAGTTTAAGGGGGGGCCTAACGAACACTGAAGCTTTCTTT. V usage is TRBV28 and J usage is TRBJ1-1; a possible D gene is TRBD1 (6 bases). Between the trimmed V and J ends, which lost 2 bases and 1 base, there was a span of 14 bases. CDR3 size: 16 residues. The germline V gene encodes CDR1 MDHEN and CDR2 SYDVKM.

This clone was observed once. The gene calls are TRBV6-6 and TRBJ1-5, with TRBD1 identical over 10 bases. Trimming took 5 bases from V and 2 from J; bases not matched to a gene: 12. Germline values: CDR1 MNHNY, CDR2 SVGAGI (reference sequence). The CDR3 loop spans 18 amino acids. CDR3 bases: TGTGCCAGCAGTCTCTTCACGCCCGGGACAGGGGGCAATCAGCCCCAGCATTTT. Residues: CASSLFTPGTGGNQPQHF.